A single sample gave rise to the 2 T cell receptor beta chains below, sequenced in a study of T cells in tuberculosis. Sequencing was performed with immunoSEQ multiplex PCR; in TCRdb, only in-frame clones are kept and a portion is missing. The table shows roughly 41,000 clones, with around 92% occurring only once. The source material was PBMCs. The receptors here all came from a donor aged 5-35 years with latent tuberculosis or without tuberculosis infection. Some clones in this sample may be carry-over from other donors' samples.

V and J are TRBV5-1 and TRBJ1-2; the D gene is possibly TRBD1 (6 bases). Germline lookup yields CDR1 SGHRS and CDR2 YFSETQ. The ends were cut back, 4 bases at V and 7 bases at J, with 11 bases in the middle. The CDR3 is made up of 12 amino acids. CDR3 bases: TGCGCCAGCAGCCCAGGACAGTCTGGCTACACCTTC. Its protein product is CASSPGQSGYTF.

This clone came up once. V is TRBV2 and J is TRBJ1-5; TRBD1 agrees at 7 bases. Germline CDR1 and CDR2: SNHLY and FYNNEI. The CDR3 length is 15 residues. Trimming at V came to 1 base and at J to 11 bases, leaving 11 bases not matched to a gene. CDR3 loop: CASSEVGQGVMAQHF. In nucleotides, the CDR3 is TGTGCCAGCAGTGAAGTAGGTCAGGGGGTAATGGCCCAGCATTTT.